The 2 T cell receptor beta chains below come from one sample, sequenced in a study of CXCR3-negative and CXCR3-positive naive CD8 T cells. The study's findings and limits: Naive CXCR3-positive cells had TRB CDR3s more hydrophobic than those of CXCR3-negative naive cells.

Their antigens remain unidentified. All TRB cDNA libraries came from 5' RACE performed with UMI labels. TCRdb re-called the 5' RACE reads; every CDR3 protein appears as one record, without DNA. This sample's table has some 6,600 distinct CDR3 sequences. Sample: naive CXCR3+ CD8+ T cells from blood. As to subset: CD45RO-CCR7+CD27+CD95- naive CD8+ T cells expressing CXCR3 (TNR3+). These receptors all come from a human donor in good health. Some clones in this sample may be carry-over from other donors' samples.

This clonotype ranks as medium-sized in terms of frequency. The CDR3 here is CSARGLGGRTNQPQHF. This rearrangement joins TRBV20-1 to TRBJ1-5. CDR1 and CDR2 (germline): DFQATT, SNEGSKA (reference sequence). The CDR3 length is 16 residues.

The chain recombines TRBV20-1 with TRBJ2-7; TCRdb's assignment of TRBD1 cannot be checked, as there is no DNA. The CDR3 contains 16 residues. Germline V lookup: CDR1 DFQATT, CDR2 SNEGSKA (reference sequence). The CDR3 region is CSDLNEDRRISYEQYF.